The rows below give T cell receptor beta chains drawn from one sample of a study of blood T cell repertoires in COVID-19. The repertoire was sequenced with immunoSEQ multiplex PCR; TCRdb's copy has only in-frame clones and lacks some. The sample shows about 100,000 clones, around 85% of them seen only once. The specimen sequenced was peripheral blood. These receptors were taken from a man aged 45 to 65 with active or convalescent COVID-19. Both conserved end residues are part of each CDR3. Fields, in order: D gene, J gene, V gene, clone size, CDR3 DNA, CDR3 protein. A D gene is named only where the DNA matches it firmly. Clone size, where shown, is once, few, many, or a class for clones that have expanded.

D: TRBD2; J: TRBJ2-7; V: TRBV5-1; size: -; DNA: TGCGCCAGCAGCTTGGGAGCGGGAGCAAATTACGAGCAGTACTTC; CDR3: CASSLGAGANYEQYF
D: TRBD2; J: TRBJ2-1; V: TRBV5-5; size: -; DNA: TGTGCCAGCAGCTTGGCCGCTGGCGGGAGTACCTACAATGAGCAGTTCTTC; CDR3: CASSLAAGGSTYNEQFF
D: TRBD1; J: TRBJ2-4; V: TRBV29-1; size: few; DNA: TGCAGCGTTGAAGAGGGACAGAAAAACATTCAGTACTTC; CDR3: CSVEEGQKNIQYF
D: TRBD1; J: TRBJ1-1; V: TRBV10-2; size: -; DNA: TGCGCCAGCCGGGACAGGGGGCTTGGTGAAGCTTTCTTT; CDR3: CASRDRGLGEAFF
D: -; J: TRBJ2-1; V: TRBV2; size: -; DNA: TGTGCCAGCAGTGAACAAGCGCGACCATACAATGAGCAGTTCTTC; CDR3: CASSEQARPYNEQFF
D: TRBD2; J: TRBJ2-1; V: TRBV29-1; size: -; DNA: TGCAGCGTTGAGAGGACTAGCGGGTTTGGTGAGCAGTTCTTC; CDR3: CSVERTSGFGEQFF
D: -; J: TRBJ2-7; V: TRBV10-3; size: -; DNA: TGTGCCATCAGTGCCCTGGCAGGCGATTCGGTGCAGTACTTC; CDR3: CAISALAGDSVQYF
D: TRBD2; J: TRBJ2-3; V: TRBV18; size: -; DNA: TGTGCCAGCTCACCCTTAGCGGGAGGGACCACAGATACGCAGTATTTT; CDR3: CASSPLAGGTTDTQYF
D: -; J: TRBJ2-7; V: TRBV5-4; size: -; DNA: TGTGCCAGCAGCGGGCCGAAGGCCTCCTACGAGCAGTACTTC; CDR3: CASSGPKASYEQYF
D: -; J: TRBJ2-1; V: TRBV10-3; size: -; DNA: TGTGCCATCAGGGGTGCGGGCCTAACAATCACCTACAATGAGCAGTTCTTC; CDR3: CAIRGAGLTITYNEQFF
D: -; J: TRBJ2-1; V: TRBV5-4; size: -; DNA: TGTGCCAGCAGCTCCCGAACTAGCTTCTACAATGAGCAGTTCTTC; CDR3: CASSSRTSFYNEQFF
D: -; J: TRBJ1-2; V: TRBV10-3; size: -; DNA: TGTGCCATCAGTGAGTCGACGGAGGGAAACTATGGCTACACCTTC; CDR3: CAISESTEGNYGYTF
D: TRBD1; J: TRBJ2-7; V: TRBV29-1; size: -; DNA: TGCAGCGTCGCTCCGGGACAGGGGGCCAACGAGCAGTACTTC; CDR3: CSVAPGQGANEQYF